This is a list of T cell receptor beta chains from one sample in a study of T cell responses to AZD1222 COVID-19 vaccine. TCRdb's table, derived via immunoSEQ multiplex PCR, lists solely in-frame clones and lacks some. The sample has 65,000 to 75,000 clones, roughly 84% seen once. The sequenced sample was peripheral blood, obtained on day 0 of AZD1222 vaccination. The receptors were sampled from an adult in good health. Both conserved end residues are part of each CDR3. Fields, in order: J gene, D gene, clone size, V gene, CDR3 DNA, CDR3 protein. D genes are given only for firm matches. Clone size is given for some rows only: seen once, a few or many times, or a class if the clone is expanded.

J gene: TRBJ2-2
D gene: NA
clone size: NA
V gene: TRBV3-1/TRBV3-2
CDR3 DNA: TGTGCCAGCAGCCAATCGGGACTTCGCGGGGAGCTGTTTTTT
CDR3 protein: CASSQSGLRGELFF

J gene: TRBJ1-1
D gene: NA
clone size: NA
V gene: TRBV5-1
CDR3 DNA: TGCGCCAGCAGCCTGGGACCGAGAATGAACACTGAAGCTTTCTTT
CDR3 protein: CASSLGPRMNTEAFF

J gene: TRBJ2-7
D gene: NA
clone size: many
V gene: TRBV2
CDR3 DNA: TGTGCCAGCAGTGAAACCTACGAGCAGTACTTC
CDR3 protein: CASSETYEQYF

J gene: TRBJ1-5
D gene: NA
clone size: NA
V gene: TRBV9
CDR3 DNA: TGTGCCAGCAGCGTAGAGGGCGGCTTAAATCAGCCCCAGCATTTT
CDR3 protein: CASSVEGGLNQPQHF

J gene: TRBJ2-1
D gene: NA
clone size: NA
V gene: TRBV27
CDR3 DNA: TGTGCCAGCAGTTTATCCAACGCGGGCCGCTACAATGAGCAGTTCTTC
CDR3 protein: CASSLSNAGRYNEQFF

J gene: TRBJ1-2
D gene: NA
clone size: NA
V gene: TRBV4-3
CDR3 DNA: TGCGCCAGCAGCCTCGCCGGGGCCTATGGCTACACCTTC
CDR3 protein: CASSLAGAYGYTF

J gene: TRBJ2-7
D gene: TRBD2
clone size: NA
V gene: TRBV4-2
CDR3 DNA: TGTGCCAGCAGCCAAGATGGGATCTTAGCGGGGGGTTACGAGCAGTACTTC
CDR3 protein: CASSQDGILAGGYEQYF

J gene: TRBJ1-5
D gene: TRBD1
clone size: few
V gene: TRBV10-2
CDR3 DNA: TGCGCCACTTCTCCGGGACAGGGGTTACCCCAGCATTTT
CDR3 protein: CATSPGQGLPQHF

J gene: TRBJ2-7
D gene: TRBD2
clone size: NA
V gene: TRBV19
CDR3 DNA: TGTGCCAGTAGACCGGATAGCGGGGGATCCTACGAGCAGTACTTC
CDR3 protein: CASRPDSGGSYEQYF

J gene: TRBJ2-6
D gene: NA
clone size: NA
V gene: TRBV5-5
CDR3 DNA: TGTGCCAGCAGTTTCAGGGCCTCTGGGGCCAACGTCCTGACTTTC
CDR3 protein: CASSFRASGANVLTF

J gene: TRBJ2-7
D gene: NA
clone size: NA
V gene: TRBV19
CDR3 DNA: TGTGCCAGTAGTATCCAAGCCGGGACAAACGAGCAGTACTTC
CDR3 protein: CASSIQAGTNEQYF

J gene: TRBJ1-1
D gene: TRBD1
clone size: NA
V gene: TRBV5-1
CDR3 DNA: TGCGCCAGCAGCTTCTATTCGGGACAGGGGGGAACTGAAGCTTTCTTT
CDR3 protein: CASSFYSGQGGTEAFF

J gene: TRBJ1-2
D gene: TRBD1
clone size: NA
V gene: TRBV11-2
CDR3 DNA: TGTGCCAGCAGCGCGCGTGGGACAGCCGGCGGAGGCTACACCTTC
CDR3 protein: CASSARGTAGGGYTF

J gene: TRBJ1-1
D gene: NA
clone size: NA
V gene: TRBV19
CDR3 DNA: TGTGCCAGTAGTTCAGGGAGGACTGAAGCTTTCTTT
CDR3 protein: CASSSGRTEAFF

J gene: TRBJ2-7
D gene: NA
clone size: NA
V gene: TRBV7-9
CDR3 DNA: TGTGCCAGCAGCCCTGCGGCCCCTCCAGAGCAGTACTTC
CDR3 protein: CASSPAAPPEQYF

J gene: TRBJ1-5
D gene: NA
clone size: NA
V gene: TRBV19
CDR3 DNA: TGTGCCAGTAGTACCCCGACGGGGGCGAGCAATCAGCCCCAGCATTTT
CDR3 protein: CASSTPTGASNQPQHF

J gene: TRBJ2-1
D gene: TRBD2
clone size: NA
V gene: TRBV9
CDR3 DNA: TGTGCCAGCAGCGTAGCTACCGGGACTAGCGGGAGTGATGAGCAGTTCTTC
CDR3 protein: CASSVATGTSGSDEQFF